The 10 T cell receptor beta chains in this list originate from one sample, sequenced in a study of control samples from healthy donors and cancer patients. TCRdb's table, derived via immunoSEQ multiplex PCR, lists solely in-frame clones and lacks some. This table holds about 140,000 clones, approximately 92% found once. Sample: blood. Receptors were obtained from a man under 40 in good health.

The chain links TRBV6-5 to TRBJ2-3; D is possibly TRBD2 (6 bases). The CDR3 has 16 residues. Germline loops: CDR1 MNHEY, CDR2 SVGAGI. V gave up 2 bases and J gave up 2 bases, with 14 bases separating them. CDR3 bases: TGTGCCAGCAGTTACGGGCGGAGGGGCCCCACAGATACGCAGTATTTT. Translation: CASSYGRRGPTDTQYF.

The V and J genes are TRBV11-2 and TRBJ1-5, with D perhaps TRBD1 (5 bases). The CDR3 runs to 15 residues. Germline V gives CDR1 SGHAT, CDR2 FQNNGV. V dropped 1 base and J dropped 3 bases, with 10 bases sitting between them. Here the CDR3 DNA reads TGTGCCAGCAGCTTAGGCCCCGGGACCAATCAGCCCCAGCATTTT. Translating gives CASSLGPGTNQPQHF.

The chain has TRBV28 and TRBJ1-4, with D unresolved. Germline CDR1 MDHEN, CDR2 SYDVKM. Trimming shortened V by 4 bases and J by 7 bases, and 7 bases separated the two germline ends. This CDR3 has 12 amino acids. CDR3 protein: CASSSDTEKLFF. CDR3 nucleotide sequence: TGTGCCAGCAGTTCTGACACTGAAAAACTGTTTTTT.

The genes are TRBV5-3 and TRBJ1-6; D is ambiguous. TRBV5-3 is given ORF status, its function remaining uncertain. CDR3 length equals 17 residues. V lost 3 bases and J 3 bases, leaving 16 bases between the germline ends. The CDR3 is CARSSCSGRSYNSPLHF. DNA of the CDR3: TGTGCCAGAAGCTCTTGTAGCGGACGAAGCTATAATTCACCCCTCCACTTT.

V gene TRBV21-1 combines with J gene TRBJ2-7; the D segment call TRBD2 is taken from the table without a DNA check. TRBV21-1 is a documented pseudogene. The CDR3 contains 17 residues. CDR3 bases: TGTGCCAGCAGCAAACTTCACCATCCGAGCCATTCCTACGAGCAGTACTTC. It encodes CASSKLHHPSHSYEQYF.

This clone was recorded only once. The V call is TRBV5-6, the J call TRBJ1-1, with D possibly being TRBD1 (5 bases). Germline CDR1 is SGHDT and CDR2 is YYEEEE. This CDR3 contains 18 residues. The ends were cut back, 2 bases at V and 0 bases at J, with 20 bases in the middle. The CDR3 DNA is TGTGCCAGCAGCTTCGAAACCCGAACTTGGGGCGTGAACACTGAAGCTTTCTTT. It is translated as CASSFETRTWGVNTEAFF.

V usage is TRBV5-4 and J usage is TRBJ1-6; D call uncertain. This CDR3 is built from 16 residues. CDR1 and CDR2 from the germline V gene are SGHNT and YYREEE (reference sequence). Trimming took 1 base from V and 10 from J, leaving 18 bases between them. The CDR3 sequence is CASSLLVGGGNSPLHF. DNA of the CDR3: TGTGCCAGCAGCTTGTTGGTCGGCGGTGGAAACTCACCCCTCCACTTT.

The rearrangement uses TRBV4-3 and TRBJ2-7, with 8 bases identical to TRBD2. With V trimmed by 1 base and J by 5 bases, 10 bases remained unmatched. The CDR3 is 16 residues long. CDR1 LGHNA and CDR2 YSLEER come from the germline V gene. CDR3 in amino acids: CASSQVHIAGLNEQYF. CDR3 DNA sequence: TGCGCCAGCAGCCAAGTCCACATAGCGGGACTCAACGAGCAGTACTTC.

V is TRBV5-4 and J is TRBJ2-1, with 11 bases fitting TRBD2. The CDR3 runs 15 residues. V trimming: 4 bases; J trimming: 4 bases; junction bases outside the gene matches: 4. Germline CDR1 SGHNT, CDR2 YYREEE (reference sequence). The CDR3 sequence is CASSQLAGAYNEQFF. The CDR3 DNA reads as TGTGCCAGCAGCCAACTAGCGGGGGCATACAATGAGCAGTTCTTC.

This sequence joins TRBV11-3 and TRBJ2-2, with D perhaps being TRBD1 or TRBD2 (5 bases each). CDR1 SGHNT and CDR2 YENEEA come from the germline V gene. The CDR3 has 16 residues. V was clipped by 1 base and J by 0 bases, with 9 bases between them. CDR3 nucleotides: TGTGCCAGCAGCTTAGGTGAGGGGACGAACACCGGGGAGCTGTTTTTT. This translates into CASSLGEGTNTGELFF.